This T cell receptor beta chain derives from a study of blood T cell repertoires in COVID-19. Some clones are missing from TCRdb's copy, which holds only in-frame ones; the method was immunoSEQ multiplex PCR. The profile shows under 150,000 clones, roughly four fifths of them singletons. Germline CDR1 reads MGHDK; CDR2 reads SYGVNS. The CDR3 is 17 amino acids. The ends were cut back, 2 bases at V and 5 bases at J, with 20 bases in the middle. The sample taken for sequencing was peripheral blood. The sequence derives from a man older than 75 with acute or convalescent COVID-19. The rearrangement uses TRBV25-1 and TRBJ2-3; possibly TRBD1 for D (6 bases). In DNA form, the CDR3 reads TGTGCCAGCAGTGAAGGTGGGGCACAGGGTGTGATAGATACGCAGTATTTT. Its translation is CASSEGGAQGVIDTQYF.